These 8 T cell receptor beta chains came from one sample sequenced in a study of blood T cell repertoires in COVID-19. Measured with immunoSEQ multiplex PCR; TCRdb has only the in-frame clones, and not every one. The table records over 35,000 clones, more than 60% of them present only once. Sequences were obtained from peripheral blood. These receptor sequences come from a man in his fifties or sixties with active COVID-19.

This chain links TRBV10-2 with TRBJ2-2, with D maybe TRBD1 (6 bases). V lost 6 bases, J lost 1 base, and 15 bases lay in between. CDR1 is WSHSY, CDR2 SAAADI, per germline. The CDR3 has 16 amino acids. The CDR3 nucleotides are TGCGCCAGCAGCAATTCGGGACAATTGAACACCGGGGAGCTGTTTTTT. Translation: CASSNSGQLNTGELFF.

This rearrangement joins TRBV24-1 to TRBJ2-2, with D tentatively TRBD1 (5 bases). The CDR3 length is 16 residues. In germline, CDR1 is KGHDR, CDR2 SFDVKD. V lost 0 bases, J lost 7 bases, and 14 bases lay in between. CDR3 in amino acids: CATSDLMGPWNGELFF. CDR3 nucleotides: TGTGCCACCAGTGATTTGATGGGGCCGTGGAACGGGGAGCTGTTTTTT.

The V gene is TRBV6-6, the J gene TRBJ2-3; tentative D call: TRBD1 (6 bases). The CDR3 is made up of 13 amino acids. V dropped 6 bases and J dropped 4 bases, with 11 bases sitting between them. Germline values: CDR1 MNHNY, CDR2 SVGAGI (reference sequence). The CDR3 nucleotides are TGTGCCAGCAGGGGCCCAGGGGCAGATACGCAGTATTTT. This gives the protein CASRGPGADTQYF.

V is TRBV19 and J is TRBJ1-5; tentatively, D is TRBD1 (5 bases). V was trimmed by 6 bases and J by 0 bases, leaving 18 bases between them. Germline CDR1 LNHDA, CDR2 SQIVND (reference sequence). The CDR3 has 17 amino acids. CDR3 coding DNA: TGTGCCAGTAGGGCCTTGGGGCAGATTTATAGCAATCAGCCCCAGCATTTT. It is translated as CASRALGQIYSNQPQHF.

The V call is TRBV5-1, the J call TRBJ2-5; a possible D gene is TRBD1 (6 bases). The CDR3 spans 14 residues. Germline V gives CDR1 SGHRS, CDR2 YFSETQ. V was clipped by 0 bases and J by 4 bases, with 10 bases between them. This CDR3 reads CASSLGGLIETQYF. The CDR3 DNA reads TGCGCCAGCAGCTTGGGGGGGCTGATAGAGACCCAGTACTTC.

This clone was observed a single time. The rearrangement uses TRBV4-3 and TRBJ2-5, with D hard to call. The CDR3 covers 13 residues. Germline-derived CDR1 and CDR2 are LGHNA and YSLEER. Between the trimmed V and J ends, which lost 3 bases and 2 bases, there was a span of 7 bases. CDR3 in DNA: TGCGCCAGCAGCCACAACTCACAAGAGACCCAGTACTTC. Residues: CASSHNSQETQYF.

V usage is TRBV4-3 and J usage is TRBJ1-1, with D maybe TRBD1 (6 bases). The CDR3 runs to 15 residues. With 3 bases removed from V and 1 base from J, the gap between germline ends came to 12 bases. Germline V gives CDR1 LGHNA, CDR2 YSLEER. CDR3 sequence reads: CASSQSGAGNTEAFF. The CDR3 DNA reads TGCGCCAGCAGCCAGTCAGGGGCCGGGAACACTGAAGCTTTCTTT.

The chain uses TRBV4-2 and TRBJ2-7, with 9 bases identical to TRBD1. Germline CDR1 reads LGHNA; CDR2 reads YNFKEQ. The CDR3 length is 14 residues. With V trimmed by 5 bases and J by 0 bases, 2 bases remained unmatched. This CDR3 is CASSGQGTSYEQYF. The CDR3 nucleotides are TGTGCCAGCAGCGGACAGGGGACCTCCTACGAGCAGTACTTC.